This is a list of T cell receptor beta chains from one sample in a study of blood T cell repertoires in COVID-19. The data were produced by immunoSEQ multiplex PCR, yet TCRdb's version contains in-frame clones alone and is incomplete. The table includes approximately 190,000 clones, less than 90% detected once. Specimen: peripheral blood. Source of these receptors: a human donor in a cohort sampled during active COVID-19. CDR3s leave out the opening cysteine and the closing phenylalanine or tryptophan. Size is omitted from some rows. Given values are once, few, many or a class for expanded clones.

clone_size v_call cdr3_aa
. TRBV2 ASSALGTGEETQY
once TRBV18 ASSRGQPYGYT
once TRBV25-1 ASSERGAGELF
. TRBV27 ASRSQGLTGNTPLH
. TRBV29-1 SAEGTVAEAF
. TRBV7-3 ASSFNRGTEAF
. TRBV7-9 ASSPGVRGYT
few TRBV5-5 ASSLIVGGDGYT
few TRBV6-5 ASSYSINLVTEAF
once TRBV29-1 STSGQLLLGGETQY
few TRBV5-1 ASSQSGRGSGELF
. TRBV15 ATSRLWDRGGGYT
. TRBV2 ASIRERLSTNEKLF
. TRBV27 ASSLRSGRASGNTIY
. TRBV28 ASHRRSEAF
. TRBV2 ASSEGGYSGELF
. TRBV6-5 ASSLRGTGNTIY
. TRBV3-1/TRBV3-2 ASSQTDGIRTQY
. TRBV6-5 ASMTGSGELF
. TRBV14 ASSQVGGNNYGYT
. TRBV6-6 ASRPPGQGRYEQY
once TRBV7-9 ASSVGTGGQPQH
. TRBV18 ASSPTGNTEAF
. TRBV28 ASRAGTRIGETQY